This T cell receptor (beta chain) was sequenced in a study of PD-1 blockade in classical Hodgkin lymphoma. Study observations and caveats: According to reports, newly diagnosed patients had lower baseline TCR diversity than healthy donors, and relapsed/refractory patients had lower baseline TCR diversity still.

Using immunoSEQ multiplex PCR, the repertoire was profiled, and TCRdb retains in-frame clones only, with some absent. The data contain tens of thousands of clones, roughly 70% of them singletons. Germline CDR1 and CDR2: SEHNR and FQNEAQ (reference sequence). The CDR3 covers 16 residues. Every one of the patients relapsed after autologous stem cell transplantation (brentuximab vedotin exposure was variable). As regards this clone: What it recognizes is unknown.

V usage is TRBV7-9 and J usage is TRBJ2-1, with D perhaps given as TRBD1 or TRBD2 (6 bases each). The sequence was collected from a human donor with classical Hodgkin lymphoma. The input for sequencing was peripheral blood mononuclear cells (PBMCs), taken before the second cycle of nivolumab. The CDR3 sequence: CTGGAGVDGAYNEQFF. The CDR3 DNA sequence: TGTACAGGAGGGGCAGGGGTGGATGGTGCCTACAATGAGCAGTTCTTC.